The clone carrying this T cell receptor beta chain appeared many times. Its antigen is undetermined. The data originate from a study of T cells in Graves' hyperthyroidism and ophthalmopathy. Points from the study as a whole: Among thyroid clonotypes expanded above 0.001, most also appeared in blood.

Progressors' blood was drawn at hyperthyroidism diagnosis, before ophthalmopathy symptoms. Out of 8.5 to 10 ml of fresh peripheral blood came the PBMCs. Regions amplified from RNA transcripts were the TCR beta CDR3 regions. A first-round RT-PCR of the TCR CDR3 used the HTBI primer set. TCRdb reprocessed the multiplex PCR reads with MiXCR, giving one entry per CDR3 protein. The sample lists hundreds of thousands of distinct CDR3 sequences, approximately 15% seen once, with roughly 5.5% in the top ten. Sequencing used blood. This TCR was recovered from a young woman with Graves' hyperthyroidism that later progressed to Graves' ophthalmopathy.

CDR3 sequence (DNA): TGTGCCTGGAGTGTCCCCAGGGGAGGGACTGAAGCTTTCTTT. Encoded protein: CAWSVPRGGTEAFF. The genes are TRBV30 and TRBJ1-1; tentatively, D is TRBD1 (6 bases). Germline V gene data show CDR1 as GTSNPN and CDR2 as SVGIG (reference sequence). The germline V and J ends were trimmed by 0 bases and 5 bases, with 13 bases remaining between them. This CDR3 has 14 amino acids.